The next 13 T cell receptor beta chains were all read from a single sample in a study of PD-1 blockade in classical Hodgkin lymphoma. The protocol was immunoSEQ multiplex PCR, while the TCRdb copy is restricted to in-frame clones and leaves out a portion. The sample records approximately 98,000 clones, 89% being singletons. Patients all relapsed after autologous stem cell transplantation, and there was variation in brentuximab vedotin exposure. The source was peripheral blood mononuclear cells (PBMCs), collected before the second cycle of nivolumab. The receptors derive from a human donor with classical Hodgkin lymphoma.

The chain is built from TRBV27 and TRBJ2-5; 8 bases are a match to TRBD1. TRBJ2-7 matches the DNA end more closely, so the J call is doubtful. CDR1 MNHEY and CDR2 SMNVEV come from the germline V gene (reference sequence). There are 15 residues in the CDR3. The CDR3 loop reads CASSSQGAKSHEQYF. For the CDR3, the DNA is TGTGCCAGCAGTTCCCAGGGGGCGAAAAGTCACGAGCAGTACTTC.

This chain connects TRBV15 to TRBJ2-3, with D unresolved. This CDR3 contains 15 residues. V lost 0 bases, J lost 1 base, and 8 bases lay in between. CDR1 LNHNV and CDR2 YYDKDF come from the germline V gene (reference sequence). The CDR3 nucleotides are TGTGCCACCAGCAGAGAGACTGGCGGCACAGATACGCAGTATTTT. It is translated as CATSRETGGTDTQYF. Based on the CDR3 plus reference TRBV15 and TRBJ2-3, the full variable domain is DAMVIQNPRYQVTQFGKPVTLSCSQTLNHNVMYWYQQKSSQAPKLLFHYYDKDFNNEADTPDNFQSRRPNTSFCFLDIRSPGLGDTAMYLCATSRETGGTDTQYFGPGTRLTVL.

V is TRBV25-1 and J is TRBJ2-4; D not resolved. The CDR3 length is 17 residues. The germline V and J ends were trimmed by 1 base and 0 bases, with 13 bases remaining between them. Germline CDR1 MGHDK, CDR2 SYGVNS. CDR3 amino acids: CASSELGRVLAKNIQYF. The CDR3 DNA follows: TGTGCCAGCAGTGAATTGGGTAGGGTCCTAGCCAAAAACATTCAGTACTTC.

The rearrangement joins TRBV6-5 to TRBJ1-2, with 7 bases fitting TRBD1. This CDR3 has 15 amino acids. Germline loops: CDR1 MNHEY, CDR2 SVGAGI. J lost 8 bases, V lost 6 bases, and 15 bases had no gene match. CDR3 in DNA: TGTGCCAGCAGAAACGGGGACAGTTTAGCCAAGGGCTACACCTTC. It is translated as CASRNGDSLAKGYTF.

The CDR3 DNA reads as TGTGCCAGCAGCTTAGGTATCTCGATCGGGTCCTACTCCTACGAGCAGTACTTC. Translating gives CASSLGISIGSYSYEQYF. This chain connects TRBV7-2 to TRBJ2-7; unclear D gene. V was clipped by 1 base and J by 0 bases, with 19 bases between them. The CDR3 extends over 18 amino acids. Germline CDR1 reads SGHTA; CDR2 reads FQGNSA.

V gene TRBV27 combines with J gene TRBJ2-7; D unresolved. This CDR3 region has 14 residues. Trimming took 6 bases from V and 2 from J, leaving 14 bases between them. Germline CDR1 MNHEY, CDR2 SMNVEV (reference sequence). The CDR3 sequence: CASSLGPWAYEQYF. CDR3 nucleotides: TGTGCCAGCAGCTTAGGCCCTTGGGCCTACGAGCAGTACTTC.

This rearrangement joins TRBV28 to TRBJ1-3; tentatively, D is TRBD1 (5 bases). From germline, CDR1 is MDHEN and CDR2 SYDVKM. The V end lost 3 bases, the J end lost 3 bases, and 9 bases lay between the germline ends. This CDR3 has 14 amino acids. The CDR3 loop is CASSFGRDGNTIYF. CDR3 sequence (DNA): TGTGCCAGCAGTTTCGGCAGGGATGGAAACACCATATATTTT.

The V call is TRBV7-9, the J call TRBJ1-4; D might be TRBD1 (5 bases). Germline values: CDR1 SEHNR, CDR2 FQNEAQ (reference sequence). This CDR3 is built from 15 residues. V was trimmed by 1 base and J by 2 bases, leaving 8 bases between them. The CDR3 bases are TGTGCCAGCAGCTTAGGCCCAGGGACTAATGAAAAACTGTTTTTT. It encodes CASSLGPGTNEKLFF.

This rearrangement joins TRBV28 to TRBJ2-1, with TRBD2 matching over 9 bases. The CDR3 is 13 residues long. Germline V gene sequence: CDR1 MDHEN, CDR2 SYDVKM. The junction had 8 bases not matched to a gene; V was cut back by 7 bases and J by 10 bases. The chain's CDR3 is CASTVAGGGEQFF. CDR3 nucleotide sequence: TGTGCCAGCACGGTGGCGGGAGGGGGGGAGCAGTTCTTC.

The rearrangement links TRBV29-1 to TRBJ2-7, with D possibly matching TRBD2 (6 bases). The CDR3 spans 13 residues. Germline V CDR1 and CDR2: SQVTM, ANQGSEA. V dropped 3 bases and J dropped 2 bases, with 11 bases sitting between them. CDR3 region: CSVDLGRAYEQYF. The CDR3 region has the DNA TGCAGCGTTGATCTCGGGAGAGCCTACGAGCAGTACTTC.

This clone was seen just once. The chain carries TRBV6-1 and TRBJ2-5; 8 nucleotides match TRBD1. The CDR3 is made up of 15 amino acids. The germline V gene has CDR1 MNHNS and CDR2 SASEGT. Losses at the gene ends were 0 bases for V and 5 bases for J; bases not matched to a gene: 5. CDR3: CASSEARQGWETQYF. In DNA, the CDR3 is TGTGCCAGCAGTGAAGCGCGACAGGGGTGGGAGACCCAGTACTTC.

The gene calls are TRBV27 and TRBJ2-5; D tentatively fits TRBD1 or TRBD2 (5 bases each). The germline V gene has CDR1 MNHEY and CDR2 SMNVEV (reference sequence). Trimming removed 6 bases at V and 5 bases at J, with 28 bases between. The CDR3 consists of 18 residues. CDR3: CASSPSSGTQSLRETQYF. The CDR3 bases are TGTGCCAGCAGCCCGTCGTCCGGGACCCAATCCCTGCGGGAGACCCAGTACTTC.

The rearrangement links TRBV29-1 to TRBJ1-1; D remains ambiguous. CDR1 and CDR2 (germline): SQVTM, ANQGSEA. The germline V and J ends were trimmed by 5 bases and 4 bases, with 14 bases remaining between them. CDR3 size: 13 residues. Written as DNA, the CDR3 is TGCAGCGTTCAACTCATTGGGAGCACTGAAGCTTTCTTT. This encodes CSVQLIGSTEAFF.